The clone carrying this T cell receptor (beta chain) was seen at least ten times. The target antigen is unknown. The CDR3 runs 14 residues. The V gene lost 0 bases and the J gene lost 2 bases, with 7 bases spanning the gap. The V gene's germline CDR1 is MGHRA and CDR2 YSYEKL. This sample is part of a study of T cells in Graves' hyperthyroidism and ophthalmopathy. In the ophthalmopathy cohort, Clinical Activity Score was at least 3, NOSPECS grade at least 4, and duration under 3 months. The PBMCs were taken from about 9.7 ml of fresh peripheral blood. Study conclusions and caveats: Through a model of 13 V-J features, ophthalmopathy was separated from stable hyperthyroidism.

The source material, RNA transcripts, was used to amplify TCR beta CDR3 regions. The TCR CDR3 was amplified in a first-round RT-PCR using the HTBI primer set. TCRdb re-derived calls from the multiplex PCR reads in MiXCR, one entry per CDR3 protein. The sample yields about half a million distinct CDR3 sequences, approximately 25% seen once. The sample taken for sequencing was blood. This TCR was recovered from a woman aged 25 to 39 with Graves' ophthalmopathy. The chain couples TRBV4-1 to TRBJ1-2, with D possibly TRBD1 on 5 matching bases. The CDR3 protein is CASSQDRENYGYTF. The CDR3 nucleotides read TGCGCCAGCAGCCAAGACAGGGAAAACTATGGCTACACCTTC.